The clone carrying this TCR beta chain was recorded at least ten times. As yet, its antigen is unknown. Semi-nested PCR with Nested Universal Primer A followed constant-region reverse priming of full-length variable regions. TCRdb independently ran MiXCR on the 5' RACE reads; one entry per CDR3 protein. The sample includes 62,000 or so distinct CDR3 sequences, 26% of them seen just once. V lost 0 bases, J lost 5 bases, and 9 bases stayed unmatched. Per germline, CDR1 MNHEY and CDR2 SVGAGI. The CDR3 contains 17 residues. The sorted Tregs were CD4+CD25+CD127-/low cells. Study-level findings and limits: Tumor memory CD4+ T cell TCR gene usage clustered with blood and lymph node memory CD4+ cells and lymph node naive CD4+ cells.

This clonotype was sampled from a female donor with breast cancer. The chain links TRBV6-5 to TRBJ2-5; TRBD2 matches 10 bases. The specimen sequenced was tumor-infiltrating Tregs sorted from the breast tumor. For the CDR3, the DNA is TGTGCCAGCAGTTACTCCGCTAGCGGGGGATCAGGGGAGACCCAGTACTTC. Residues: CASSYSASGGSGETQYF.